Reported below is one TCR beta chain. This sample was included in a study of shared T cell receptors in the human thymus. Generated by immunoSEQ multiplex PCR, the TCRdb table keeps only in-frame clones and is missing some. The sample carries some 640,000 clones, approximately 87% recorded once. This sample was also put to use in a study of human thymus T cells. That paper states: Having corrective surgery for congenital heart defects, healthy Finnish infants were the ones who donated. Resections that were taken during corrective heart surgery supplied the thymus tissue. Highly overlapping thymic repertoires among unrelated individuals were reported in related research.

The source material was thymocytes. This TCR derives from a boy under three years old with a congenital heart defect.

CDR3 residues: CASSYAGGQRNEQFF. The CDR3 region has the DNA TGTGCCAGCAGTTACGCGGGAGGGCAAAGGAATGAGCAGTTCTTC. The V call is TRBV6-6, the J call TRBJ2-1, with 9 bases identical to TRBD2. The junction had 6 bases not matched to a gene; V was cut back by 2 bases and J by 7 bases. This CDR3 contains 15 residues. CDR1 is MNHNY, CDR2 SVGAGI, per germline (reference sequence).